The 15 T cell receptor beta chains given below trace back to one sample, sequenced in a study of human T cells and chemical hapten exposure. Time point given: patch test 3, about 24 weeks after DPC sensitization. As to treatment: therapeutic diphenylcyclopropenone sensitization with weekly scalp DPC. In TCRdb, the RACE reads were re-called with MiXCR into one record per CDR3 protein. The profile shows over 75,000 distinct CDR3 sequences, approximately 11% of them singletons. This specimen consisted of whole blood, obtained in connection with sensitization to the hapten diphenylcyclopropenone (DPC). These receptors came from a woman younger than 45 with alopecia areata. Some clones in this sample may be carry-over from other donors' samples.

This clonotype was counted ten times or more. V gene TRBV5-1 combines with J gene TRBJ2-2, with D unclear. Germline lookup yields CDR1 SGHRS and CDR2 YFSETQ. With 5 bases removed from V and 4 bases from J, the gap between germline ends came to 15 bases. This CDR3 is built from 15 residues. The CDR3, as DNA: TGCGCCAGCAGTGTCAACCAAATCGGCACCGGGGAGCTGTTTTTT. Protein product: CASSVNQIGTGELFF.

This clonotype was detected ten times or more. The chain recombines TRBV10-3 with TRBJ1-4, with D unclear. This CDR3 region has 14 residues. V was trimmed by 2 bases and J by 7 bases, leaving 11 bases between them. Germline assignment: CDR1 ENHRY and CDR2 SYGVKD. CDR3 region: CAISERGSPEKLFF. In nucleotides, the CDR3 is TGTGCCATCAGTGAGCGGGGATCTCCTGAAAAACTGTTTTTT.

This sequence joins TRBV6-6 and TRBJ2-7; possible D gene TRBD1, 6 bases. This CDR3 contains 15 residues. The ends were cut back, 0 bases at V and 3 bases at J, with 12 bases in the middle. Germline CDR1 reads MNHNY; CDR2 reads SVGAGI (reference sequence). The CDR3 here is CASSYSTGQNYEQYF. The CDR3 DNA sequence: TGTGCCAGCAGTTACTCGACCGGACAGAACTACGAGCAGTACTTC.

Ten or more counts support this clonotype. This chain joins TRBV7-9 and TRBJ1-5; TRBD1 might be the D (5 bases). The CDR3 consists of 15 residues. Germline lookup yields CDR1 SEHNR and CDR2 FQNEAQ (reference sequence). Trimming took 4 bases from V and 4 from J, leaving 14 bases between them. Here the CDR3 DNA reads TGTGCCAGCAGCTGGGGGGATGGGTTGAATCAGCCCCAGCATTTT. Its protein is CASSWGDGLNQPQHF.

This clonotype was recorded many times. This chain uses TRBV4-2 with TRBJ2-3; 9 bases agree with TRBD2. This CDR3 comprises 16 residues. CDR1 LGHNA and CDR2 YNFKEQ come from the germline V gene. With 2 bases clipped from V and 8 bases from J, the junction kept 11 bases outside the gene matches. This chain's CDR3 is CASSQPPGAGGLTQYF. As DNA, the CDR3 is TGTGCCAGCAGCCAACCCCCCGGGGCGGGGGGGCTTACGCAGTATTTT.

This clonotype was found many times. V gene TRBV11-2 combines with J gene TRBJ2-1; D perhaps matches TRBD2 (6 bases). Between the trimmed V and J ends, which lost 1 base and 8 bases, there was a span of 18 bases. CDR3 size: 16 residues. Germline CDR1 reads SGHAT; CDR2 reads FQNNGV. The CDR3 nucleotides read TGTGCCAGCAGCTTAGGATCGGGGGTCGGGAGCTATGAGCAGTTCTTC. Residues: CASSLGSGVGSYEQFF.

There are many counts of this clonotype. The V and J genes are TRBV18 and TRBJ1-5; maybe TRBD1 (5 bases). Trimming cost V 3 bases and J 7 bases, with 16 bases left between them. This CDR3 is built from 15 residues. Germline V gene sequence: CDR1 KGHSH, CDR2 LQKENI. The CDR3 loop reads CASSPTGGRGQPQHF. In DNA form, the CDR3 reads TGTGCCAGCTCACCCACGGGGGGGAGAGGACAGCCCCAGCATTTT.

This clonotype came up many times. The chain combines TRBV7-2 with TRBJ1-5; D is unclear. The CDR3 runs 15 residues. CDR1 SGHTA and CDR2 FQGNSA come from the germline V gene. V lost 4 bases and J 1 base, leaving 11 bases between the germline ends. CDR3 region: CASSWGVGSNQPQHF. CDR3 DNA: TGTGCCAGCAGCTGGGGTGTTGGGAGCAATCAGCCCCAGCATTTT.

This clonotype was observed a few times. V and J are TRBV6-5 and TRBJ1-1, with TRBD1 as a possible D gene (5 bases). Trimming took off 5 bases at V and 11 bases at J, with 18 bases between the two ends. Germline assignment: CDR1 MNHEY and CDR2 SVGAGI. CDR3 length equals 13 residues. The CDR3 bases are TGTGCCAGCAGTCCGGGACGGTTGGAGGGGGCTTTCTTT. Its translation: CASSPGRLEGAFF.

Remarks on this clonotype: This could be a read error, since a much larger clone is one nucleotide away. The chain carries TRBV7-9 and TRBJ2-2; possibly TRBD2 for D (5 bases). This CDR3 is built from 13 residues. Germline assignment: CDR1 SEHNR and CDR2 FQNEAQ (reference sequence). The DNA for the CDR3 is TGTGTCAGCAGCTTGGAGGCCACCGGGGAGCTGTTTTTT. This sequence encodes CVSSLEATGELFF. The full variable domain, rest sourced from reference TRBV7-9 and TRBJ2-2, is DTGVSQNPRHKITKRGQNVTFRCDPISEHNRLYWYRQTLGQGPEFLTYFQNEAQLEKSRLLSDRFSAERPKGSFSTLEIQRTEQGDSAMYLCVSSLEATGELFFGEGSRLTVL.

This clonotype was recorded at least ten times. CDR3 coding DNA: TGCGCCAGCCGGGTACAGGGGTCCGGGGGCTACACCTTC. It codes for CASRVQGSGGYTF. The chain carries TRBV5-1 and TRBJ1-2; 7 bases agree with TRBD1. CDR3 size: 13 residues. V lost 7 bases, J lost 8 bases, and 11 bases stayed unmatched. Germline assignment: CDR1 SGHRS and CDR2 YFSETQ.

This clonotype was seen at least ten times. The rearrangement joins TRBV29-1 to TRBJ2-7; D tentatively fits TRBD1 or TRBD2 (7 bases each). Germline-derived CDR1 and CDR2 are SQVTM and ANQGSEA. The CDR3 covers 15 residues. Trimming cost V 5 bases and J 7 bases, with 24 bases left between them. CDR3 bases: TGCAGCGTTTTCGCAGCGGGACAGCGCCGCGGGGAGCAGTACTTC. Translating gives CSVFAAGQRRGEQYF.

This clonotype was found many times. The genes are TRBV11-2 and TRBJ2-7; 9 bases map to TRBD2. The CDR3 runs 12 residues. Germline CDR1 is SGHAT and CDR2 is FQNNGV. J was trimmed by 7 bases and V by 2 bases; bases with no gene match: 0. This CDR3 reads CASSLLAGEQYF. In nucleotides, the CDR3 is TGTGCCAGCAGCTTACTAGCGGGGGAGCAGTACTTC.

J is TRBJ2-7 and V is TRBV28; a possible D gene is TRBD2 (7 bases). V was cut by 4 bases and J by 0 bases, with 10 bases left in between. This CDR3 contains 14 residues. CDR1 MDHEN and CDR2 SYDVKM come from the germline V gene. The DNA of the CDR3 is TGTGCCAGCAGTTCTGGGGGGGCCTCCTACGAGCAGTACGTC. Protein: CASSSGGASYEQYV.

This clonotype was seen many times. This chain connects TRBV7-2 to TRBJ1-5, with 8 positions matching TRBD1. Germline V lookup: CDR1 SGHTA, CDR2 FQGNSA. CDR3 length: 16 residues. Trimming cost V 5 bases and J 6 bases; bases outside gene matches: 12. This chain's CDR3 is CASSPELDRGRQPQHF. Here the CDR3 DNA reads TGTGCCAGCAGCCCCGAGCTCGACAGGGGTCGTCAGCCCCAGCATTTT.